The clone carrying this T cell receptor (beta chain) has only a few counts. Its specificity is not known. The PCR had 60 Vbeta and 13 Jbeta primers. TCRdb keeps only in-frame clones here, not all; method: immunoSEQ multiplex PCR. This sample has about 270,000 clones, with under 80% found just once. In germline, CDR1 is SEHNR, CDR2 FQNEAQ (reference sequence). The CDR3 sequence is 15 residues long. The V and J ends lost 6 bases and 5 bases, in that order; junction bases with no gene match: 7. This sample was taken from a study of cytomegalovirus exposure and HLA in healthy donors. The study's findings and limits: CMV serostatus stood as the only immune exposure information on hand. Reported findings show TCR beta sequences accurately forecast HLA-A and HLA-B alleles in most subjects.

The sequenced sample consisted of PBMCs. The receptor's source is a female donor in good health and CMV-seronegative. V is TRBV7-9 and J is TRBJ2-1; 10 bases are a match to TRBD2. CDR3 sequence: CASSSSGSPNNEQFF. CDR3 nucleotides: TGTGCCAGCAGTTCTAGCGGGAGCCCCAACAATGAGCAGTTCTTC.